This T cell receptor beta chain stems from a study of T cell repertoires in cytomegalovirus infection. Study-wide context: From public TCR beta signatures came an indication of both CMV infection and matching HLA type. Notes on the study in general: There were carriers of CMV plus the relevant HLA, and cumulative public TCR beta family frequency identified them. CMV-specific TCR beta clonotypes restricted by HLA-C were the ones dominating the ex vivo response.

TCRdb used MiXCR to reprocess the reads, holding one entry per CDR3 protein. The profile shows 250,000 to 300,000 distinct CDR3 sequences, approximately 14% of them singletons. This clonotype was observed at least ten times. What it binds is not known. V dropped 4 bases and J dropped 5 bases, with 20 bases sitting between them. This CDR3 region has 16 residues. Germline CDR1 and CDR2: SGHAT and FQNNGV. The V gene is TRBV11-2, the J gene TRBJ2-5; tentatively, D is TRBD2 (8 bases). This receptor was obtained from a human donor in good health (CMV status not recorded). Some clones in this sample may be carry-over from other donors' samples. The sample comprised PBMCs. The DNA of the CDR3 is TGTGCCAGCAGCTCTAGCCGGACAGGCGGGGGGGAGACCCAGTACTTC. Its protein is CASSSSRTGGGETQYF.